One sample yielded the 20 T cell receptor beta chains listed below, sequenced in a study of blood T cell repertoires in COVID-19. Profiling relied on immunoSEQ multiplex PCR, and the TCRdb table lists in-frame clones only, not all of them. The table has approximately 200,000 clones, around 88% seen once. Sequencing was performed on peripheral blood. All receptors come from a woman in her 30s with acute or convalescent COVID-19.

DNA of the CDR3: TGTGCCAGCAGTTCTATGGGCAGACCAACCTACGAGCAGTACTTC. Protein: CASSSMGRPTYEQYF. The chain links TRBV28 to TRBJ2-7; the D is unclear. In germline, CDR1 is MDHEN, CDR2 SYDVKM. This CDR3 comprises 15 residues. Trimming stripped 4 bases from V and 2 bases from J, with 15 bases between.

Written as DNA, the CDR3 is TGTGCCAGCAAAAGGTTACAGGAGACCTACGAGCAGTACTTC. It translates to CASKRLQETYEQYF. The chain is built from TRBV27 and TRBJ2-7; D is perhaps TRBD1 (5 bases). CDR1 and CDR2 from the germline V gene are MNHEY and SMNVEV (reference sequence). The CDR3 totals 14 residues. V was trimmed by 7 bases and J by 2 bases, leaving 15 bases between them.

The V call is TRBV28, the J call TRBJ1-4; D perhaps matches TRBD1 (5 bases). Trimming pared 6 bases from V and 10 bases from J, leaving 12 bases between. The CDR3 totals 12 residues. CDR1 is MDHEN, CDR2 SYDVKM, per germline. CDR3 sequence reads: CASREGIRKLFF. The CDR3 nucleotides read TGTGCCAGCAGGGAGGGGATTCGAAAACTGTTTTTT.

The rearrangement uses TRBV5-4 and TRBJ1-6, with 8 bases that match TRBD1. Germline CDR1 SGHNT, CDR2 YYREEE (reference sequence). The trim removed 2 bases at V and 6 bases at J, leaving 7 bases unmatched. The CDR3 spans 16 residues. The CDR3: CASSFITDRANSPLHF. The CDR3, as DNA: TGTGCCAGCAGCTTCATTACGGACAGGGCTAATTCACCCCTCCACTTT.

The chain links TRBV5-5 to TRBJ2-7, with a possible D match to TRBD2 (5 bases). Germline-derived CDR1 and CDR2 are SGHKS and YYEKEE (reference sequence). This CDR3 contains 14 residues. V was cut by 2 bases and J by 0 bases, with 9 bases left in between. CDR3 residues: CASSLGGSSYEQYF. CDR3 DNA sequence: TGTGCCAGCAGCTTAGGAGGAAGCTCCTACGAGCAGTACTTC.

This chain connects TRBV28 to TRBJ2-7, with TRBD1 matching 8 bases. The ends lost 7 bases at V and 7 bases at J; junction bases unmatched: 15. The CDR3 loop spans 15 amino acids. Germline CDR1 MDHEN, CDR2 SYDVKM. The CDR3 DNA reads TGTGCCAGCACTCCCCAAGGGACAGGACCTGGGGAGCAGTACTTC. Amino acids: CASTPQGTGPGEQYF.

Only one count was recorded for this clone. The V call is TRBV3-1 (or the pseudogene TRBV3-2), the J call TRBJ2-2; 10 bases agree with TRBD2. The CDR3 is 17 residues long. The ends lost 2 bases at V and 5 bases at J; junction bases unmatched: 8. From germline, CDR1 is LGHDT and CDR2 YNNKEL (reference sequence). Written as DNA, the CDR3 is TGTGCCAGCAGCCAACGGACTAGCGGAAGTTGGACCGGGGAGCTGTTTTTT. This sequence encodes CASSQRTSGSWTGELFF.

This sequence joins TRBV6-2 or TRBV6-3 and TRBJ2-2, with TRBD2 identical over 9 bases. The germline CDR1 and CDR2 sequences are MNHEY and SVGEGT. Losses at the gene ends were 4 bases for V and 4 bases for J; bases not matched to a gene: 1. The CDR3 consists of 14 residues. CDR3 nucleotide sequence: TGTGCCAGCAGTTTGACTAGCGGCACCGGGGAGCTGTTTTTT. This codes for CASSLTSGTGELFF.

The chain couples TRBV30 to TRBJ2-3; 7 nucleotides line up with TRBD2. The J segment lost 6 bases and the V segment lost 2 bases, leaving 14 bases of the junction unmatched. This CDR3 region has 16 residues. Germline CDR1 reads GTSNPN; CDR2 reads SVGIG (reference sequence). The CDR3 loop is CAWSPLGLVLVDTQYF. The CDR3 DNA sequence: TGTGCCTGGAGTCCCCTCGGACTAGTTCTAGTGGATACGCAGTATTTT.

This clone was counted a few times. This chain joins TRBV5-1 and TRBJ2-1; possible D gene TRBD2, 5 bases. V was shortened by 4 bases and J by 3 bases, with 11 bases between the two germline ends. Germline CDR1 reads SGHRS; CDR2 reads YFSETQ. The CDR3 length is 14 residues. CDR3 DNA sequence: TGCGCCAGCAGCCCGGGGTCTTACTACAATGAGCAGTTCTTC. Amino acids: CASSPGSYYNEQFF.

J is TRBJ1-5 and V is TRBV15; 8 bases line up with TRBD1. The germline V gene has CDR1 LNHNV and CDR2 YYDKDF (reference sequence). The CDR3 contains 15 residues. J lost 7 bases, V lost 2 bases, and 7 bases had no gene match. The DNA for the CDR3 is TGTGCCACCAGCAGAAAGGACAGGGAAGGCCAGCCCCAGCATTTT. Translating it yields CATSRKDREGQPQHF.

The rearrangement joins TRBV6-6 to TRBJ2-1; 10 nucleotides match TRBD1. The germline CDR1 and CDR2 sequences are MNHNY and SVGAGI (reference sequence). With V trimmed by 5 bases and J by 3 bases, 4 bases remained unmatched. This CDR3 is built from 15 residues. The CDR3 region has the DNA TGTGCCAGCAGTAAGGACAGGGGGTTCTACAATGAGCAGTTCTTC. Residues: CASSKDRGFYNEQFF.

The chain's CDR3 is CASSNGLRLGTGELFF. The DNA of the CDR3 is TGTGCCAGCAGCAACGGTTTGCGTCTAGGCACCGGGGAGCTGTTTTTT. The chain combines TRBV28 with TRBJ2-2; D remains ambiguous. The CDR3 spans 16 residues. V was pared by 6 bases and J by 4 bases, with 18 bases between. Germline CDR1 reads MDHEN; CDR2 reads SYDVKM.

The chain has TRBV6-6 and TRBJ1-5; D remains unclear. The CDR3 consists of 15 residues. V dropped 3 bases and J dropped 2 bases, with 11 bases sitting between them. The germline V gene encodes CDR1 MNHNY and CDR2 SVGAGI (reference sequence). CDR3 DNA: TGTGCCAGCAGTTATAACCCGGTGGGCAATCAGCCCCAGCATTTT. Its protein is CASSYNPVGNQPQHF.

The chain uses TRBV7-6 and TRBJ2-1, with 9 bases lining up with TRBD2. V gave up 1 base and J gave up 4 bases; unmatched junction bases: 2. Germline-derived CDR1 and CDR2 are SGHVS and FNYEAQ. This CDR3 is 15 amino acids long. The CDR3 is CASSLGTSAYNEQFF. Written as DNA, the CDR3 is TGTGCCAGCAGCTTAGGGACTAGCGCGTACAATGAGCAGTTCTTC.

This sequence joins TRBV4-2 and TRBJ2-1; D is perhaps TRBD1 (5 bases). Trimming shortened V by 0 bases and J by 4 bases, and 13 bases separated the two germline ends. This CDR3 spans 16 amino acids. The germline CDR1 and CDR2 sequences are LGHNA and YNFKEQ. The CDR3 loop reads CASSQEPQGPYNEQFF. The CDR3 nucleotides read TGTGCCAGCAGCCAAGAACCCCAGGGTCCTTACAATGAGCAGTTCTTC.

This clone occurred a few times. The gene calls are TRBV5-1 and TRBJ2-1, with a tentative D call TRBD2 (5 bases). This CDR3 contains 15 residues. Trimming cost V 4 bases and J 4 bases, with 15 bases left between them. Germline CDR1 and CDR2: SGHRS and YFSETQ. CDR3 residues: CASSPAPGIYNEQFF. Written as DNA, the CDR3 is TGCGCCAGCAGCCCTGCGCCCGGGATTTACAATGAGCAGTTCTTC.

J is TRBJ2-3 and V is TRBV28, with a weak D call TRBD1 (5 bases). Trimming left V 5 bases short and J 2 bases short, with 14 bases between. Looked up from germline, CDR1 is MDHEN and CDR2 is SYDVKM. The CDR3 length is 15 residues. CDR3 coding DNA: TGTGCCAGCAGTGAAGCAGGGCGCCTCACAGATACGCAGTATTTT. The encoded protein is CASSEAGRLTDTQYF.

There are a few counts of this clone. This sample also contains other DNA sequences that code for the same CDR3. The V gene is TRBV29-1, the J gene TRBJ1-1, with D hard to call. The V and J ends lost 6 bases and 1 base respectively, with 9 bases between them. The CDR3 spans 12 residues. The germline gives CDR1 SQVTM, CDR2 ANQGSEA. The CDR3 spells CSVGGGNTEAFF. CDR3 DNA sequence: TGCAGCGTGGGAGGCGGGAACACTGAAGCTTTCTTT.

The chain couples TRBV27 to TRBJ2-1; D is perhaps TRBD1 (5 bases). Trimming took 6 bases from V and 1 from J, leaving 16 bases between them. There are 16 residues in the CDR3. CDR1 is MNHEY and CDR2 is SMNVEV in the germline V gene (reference sequence). CDR3 DNA: TGTGCCAGCAGCCCTCTCAGTAAGGGGTCCTACAATGAGCAGTTCTTC. This codes for CASSPLSKGSYNEQFF.